The 10 T cell receptor beta chains presented below share a single source sample, sequenced in a study of graft-versus-host responses after intestinal transplantation. Clones were sequenced by immunoSEQ multiplex PCR, and TCRdb holds only the in-frame ones, with some missing. The table includes 40,000 to 55,000 clones, around 90% detected once. The source was PBMCs, collected 524 days after transplant. The origin of the receptors is a human patient who received an intestinal transplant, so some T cells may come from the graft donor.

This clone was seen a single time. The chain couples TRBV28 to TRBJ2-2; 8 bases are a match to TRBD1. This CDR3 has 15 residues. CDR1 is MDHEN and CDR2 is SYDVKM in the germline V gene. Unmatched junction bases numbered 11, after V lost 5 bases and J lost 9 bases. CDR3: CASSIRQGALRELFF. The CDR3 nucleotides read TGTGCCAGCAGTATACGGCAGGGGGCTCTGAGGGAGCTGTTTTTT.

This CDR3 reads CAWSWTDSTDTQYF. CDR3 bases: TGTGCCTGGAGTTGGACAGATAGCACAGATACGCAGTATTTT. The chain carries TRBV30 and TRBJ2-3, with a weak D call TRBD1 (6 bases). There are 14 residues in the CDR3. The germline V gene has CDR1 GTSNPN and CDR2 SVGIG (reference sequence). V was clipped by 2 bases and J by 0 bases, with 9 bases between them.

The chain employs TRBV6-5 and TRBJ2-7; TRBD2 aligns across 8 bases. This CDR3 spans 13 amino acids. CDR1 is MNHEY, CDR2 SVGAGI, per germline. V gave up 2 bases and J gave up 9 bases; unmatched junction bases: 6. CDR3 DNA sequence: TGTGCCAGCAGTTACGACGGGAGGGCCGCGCAGTACTTC. Translating it yields CASSYDGRAAQYF.

The chain recombines TRBV5-6 with TRBJ1-2; D uncertain. The CDR3 covers 13 residues. CDR1 is SGHDT and CDR2 is YYEEEE in the germline V gene. Trimming left V 0 bases short and J 8 bases short, with 11 bases between. The CDR3 bases are TGTGCCAGCAGCTTGGTAGTACAGAGGGGCTACACCTTC. It yields the protein CASSLVVQRGYTF.

This chain uses TRBV28 with TRBJ1-1; no definite D call. The germline V gene has CDR1 MDHEN and CDR2 SYDVKM. Trimming took 7 bases from V and 0 from J, leaving 9 bases between them. The CDR3 consists of 13 residues. The CDR3 spells CASILALNTEAFF. The DNA for the CDR3 is TGTGCCAGCATCCTTGCACTGAACACTGAAGCTTTCTTT. Looking up the rest from reference TRBV28 and TRBJ1-1 gives the full variable domain: DVKVTQSSRYLVKRTGEKVFLECVQDMDHENMFWYRQDPGLGLRLIYFSYDVKMKEKGDIPEGYSVSREKKERFSLILESASTNQTSMYLCASILALNTEAFFGQGTRLTVV.

The J gene is TRBJ1-5, the V gene TRBV5-8; 8 bases map to TRBD1. The germline V gene encodes CDR1 SGHTS and CDR2 YDEGEE. This CDR3 region has 17 residues. J gave up 2 bases and V 1 base, and 8 bases lay outside the gene matches. The CDR3 sequence is CASSLWYDRGGNQPQHF. The CDR3 DNA reads as TGTGCCAGCAGCTTGTGGTACGACAGGGGAGGCAATCAGCCCCAGCATTTT.

This rearrangement joins TRBV6-5 to TRBJ2-4, with D perhaps matching TRBD2 (7 bases). V was cut by 5 bases and J by 8 bases, with 16 bases left in between. Germline CDR1 and CDR2: MNHEY and SVGAGI. The CDR3 consists of 14 residues. The CDR3 spells CASSTGRGGDIQYF. As DNA, the CDR3 is TGTGCCAGCAGTACAGGGAGGGGTGGTGACATTCAGTACTTC.

The DNA for the CDR3 is TGTGCCAGCAGTCGGGGAGGAGGGACCGGGGAGCTGTTTTTT. Protein product: CASSRGGGTGELFF. V is TRBV6-1 and J is TRBJ2-2, with D tentatively TRBD2 (6 bases). CDR3 length: 14 amino acids. From germline, CDR1 is MNHNS and CDR2 SASEGT. V was clipped by 5 bases and J by 5 bases, with 12 bases between them.

J is TRBJ2-3 and V is TRBV7-8; TRBD2 matches 8 bases. Germline lookup yields CDR1 SGHVS and CDR2 FQNEAQ. The junction had 7 bases not matched to a gene; V was cut back by 5 bases and J by 3 bases. This CDR3 is 15 amino acids long. The CDR3 coding sequence is TGTGCCAGCAGCCCCGTAGCGGGAACTACAGATACGCAGTATTTT. Amino acids: CASSPVAGTTDTQYF.

The rearrangement joins TRBV21-1 to TRBJ2-7; the table's D call of TRBD1 was not tested on the DNA. TRBV21-1 has pseudogene status. This CDR3 has 15 amino acids. The CDR3 protein is CASNVPGTGSYEQYF. The CDR3, as DNA: TGTGCCAGCAACGTCCCCGGGACAGGGTCTTACGAGCAGTACTTC.